Detailed here is one TCR beta chain. Its target is unknown. Sequencing was performed with immunoSEQ multiplex PCR; in TCRdb, only in-frame clones are kept and a portion is missing. This sample has about 130,000 clones, with 87% found just once. This sample stems from a study of T cell responses to AZD1222 COVID-19 vaccine. On the study more broadly: Second-dose intervals of approximately 4 or approximately 12 weeks were pooled. Study-level results: The study found vaccine-associated CD4 TCRs spanning spike, dominant at 160-218 and 743-854.

Germline V gene sequence: CDR1 SQVTM, CDR2 ANQGSEA. The junction had 6 bases not matched to a gene; V was cut back by 4 bases and J by 3 bases. The CDR3 runs to 14 residues. Sequencing used peripheral blood, obtained on day 0 of AZD1222 vaccination. This chain connects TRBV29-1 to TRBJ1-5; TRBD1 matches at 7 bases. This TCR was recovered from an adult in good health. In DNA, the CDR3 is TGCAGCGTTGTGGTAGGGACAGCCAATCAGCCCCAGCATTTT. Encoded protein: CSVVVGTANQPQHF.